Listed below are T cell receptor beta chains from one sample, sequenced in a study of blood T cell repertoires in COVID-19. The method was immunoSEQ multiplex PCR; TCRdb's version includes in-frame clones alone and lacks a portion of them. The sample carries over 400,000 clones, about 88% recorded once. The specimen was peripheral blood. Every receptor here comes from a woman aged 45-59 years with COVID-19, enrolled during active disease. The CDR3 runs from the conserved cysteine through the conserved F or W. The order of the fields is clone size, J gene, D gene, V gene, CDR3 protein, CDR3 DNA. The D gene is left open where the match is weak. Rows may omit the clone size; those that give it use once, few, many or a size class.

clone_size: .; j_call: TRBJ1-4; d_call: TRBD1; v_call: TRBV11-2; cdr3_aa: CASSSGQYGEKLFF; cdr3_nt: TGTGCCAGCAGCTCGGGACAGTATGGAGAAAAACTGTTTTTT
clone_size: .; j_call: TRBJ2-2; d_call: TRBD2; v_call: TRBV5-6; cdr3_aa: CASSLYGGLAASTGELFF; cdr3_nt: TGTGCCAGCAGCTTGTACGGGGGACTAGCGGCAAGCACCGGGGAGCTGTTTTTT
clone_size: .; j_call: TRBJ1-4; d_call: .; v_call: TRBV7-9; cdr3_aa: CASSLDSGKKLFF; cdr3_nt: TGTGCCAGCAGCTTAGACAGCGGCAAAAAACTGTTTTTT
clone_size: .; j_call: TRBJ1-4; d_call: TRBD1; v_call: TRBV5-1; cdr3_aa: CASSLGQGNEKLFF; cdr3_nt: TGCGCCAGCAGCTTGGGACAGGGGAATGAAAAACTGTTTTTT
clone_size: .; j_call: TRBJ2-5; d_call: TRBD2; v_call: TRBV3-1/TRBV3-2; cdr3_aa: CASSQDRRLAGGDSETQYF; cdr3_nt: TGTGCCAGCAGCCAAGATCGGAGACTAGCGGGGGGCGATTCCGAGACCCAGTACTTC
clone_size: .; j_call: TRBJ2-1; d_call: .; v_call: TRBV5-1; cdr3_aa: CASSLRRGSSYNEQFF; cdr3_nt: TGCGCCAGCAGCTTGCGTAGGGGAAGCTCCTACAATGAGCAGTTCTTC
clone_size: .; j_call: TRBJ1-1; d_call: .; v_call: TRBV5-1; cdr3_aa: CASRFAAQNTEAFF; cdr3_nt: TGCGCCAGCAGGTTCGCGGCTCAGAACACTGAAGCTTTCTTT
clone_size: .; j_call: TRBJ1-6; d_call: TRBD1; v_call: TRBV10-3; cdr3_aa: CAISESGGYNSPLHF; cdr3_nt: TGTGCCATCAGTGAATCAGGGGGCTATAATTCACCCCTCCACTTT
clone_size: .; j_call: TRBJ1-1; d_call: .; v_call: TRBV19; cdr3_aa: CASSMGATEAFF; cdr3_nt: TGTGCCAGTAGTATGGGAGCCACTGAAGCTTTCTTT
clone_size: .; j_call: TRBJ1-2; d_call: .; v_call: TRBV28; cdr3_aa: CASSLAGNSGYGYTF; cdr3_nt: TGTGCCAGCAGTTTGGCAGGGAATAGTGGCTATGGCTACACCTTC
clone_size: .; j_call: TRBJ1-3; d_call: .; v_call: TRBV10-1; cdr3_aa: CAPPQGKSRNTIYF; cdr3_nt: TGCGCCCCCCCCCAGGGGAAAAGTAGAAACACCATATATTTT
clone_size: .; j_call: TRBJ2-5; d_call: .; v_call: TRBV24-1; cdr3_aa: CATSEGMVRGETQYF; cdr3_nt: TGTGCCACCAGTGAAGGGATGGTCCGGGGAGAGACCCAGTACTTC
clone_size: .; j_call: TRBJ1-2; d_call: .; v_call: TRBV30; cdr3_aa: CAWTPGRYGYTF; cdr3_nt: TGTGCCTGGACCCCGGGAAGATATGGCTACACCTTC
clone_size: .; j_call: TRBJ2-1; d_call: .; v_call: TRBV19; cdr3_aa: CASSPGGTSSYNEQFF; cdr3_nt: TGTGCCAGTAGTCCCGGCGGTACCAGCTCCTACAATGAGCAGTTCTTC
clone_size: .; j_call: TRBJ2-2; d_call: TRBD2; v_call: TRBV19; cdr3_aa: CASSREGRAGELFF; cdr3_nt: TGTGCCAGTAGTCGGGAGGGACGAGCCGGGGAGCTGTTTTTT
clone_size: .; j_call: TRBJ1-5; d_call: TRBD1; v_call: TRBV2; cdr3_aa: CASSQDRDGNQPQHF; cdr3_nt: TGTGCCAGCAGTCAGGACAGGGATGGCAATCAGCCCCAGCATTTT
clone_size: .; j_call: TRBJ2-7; d_call: TRBD1; v_call: TRBV5-1; cdr3_aa: CASSSIWTGAAKINYEQYF; cdr3_nt: TGCGCCAGCAGCTCGATATGGACAGGGGCCGCCAAGATTAATTACGAGCAGTACTTC
clone_size: .; j_call: TRBJ1-6; d_call: TRBD1; v_call: TRBV5-6; cdr3_aa: CASSLGQGNSPLHF; cdr3_nt: TGTGCCAGCAGCTTGGGACAGGGTAATTCACCCCTCCACTTT
clone_size: .; j_call: TRBJ2-7; d_call: .; v_call: TRBV19; cdr3_aa: CASTLGDEQYF; cdr3_nt: TGTGCCAGTACCCTGGGAGACGAGCAGTACTTC
clone_size: few; j_call: TRBJ1-3; d_call: TRBD1; v_call: TRBV2; cdr3_aa: CASSGDSQQGNTIYF; cdr3_nt: TGTGCCAGCAGTGGGGACAGCCAACAGGGAAACACCATATATTTT
clone_size: .; j_call: TRBJ1-5; d_call: .; v_call: TRBV7-2; cdr3_aa: CASSQDTYSNQPQHF; cdr3_nt: TGTGCCAGCAGCCAAGACACCTATAGCAATCAGCCCCAGCATTTT
clone_size: .; j_call: TRBJ1-3; d_call: .; v_call: TRBV6-5; cdr3_aa: CASSYQRVAGNTIYF; cdr3_nt: TGTGCCAGCAGTTACCAGCGGGTGGCTGGAAACACCATATATTTT
clone_size: .; j_call: TRBJ2-3; d_call: .; v_call: TRBV14; cdr3_aa: CASSQDLGGGLFTDTQYF; cdr3_nt: TGTGCCAGCAGCCAAGATCTTGGCGGAGGGCTTTTCACAGATACGCAGTATTTT
clone_size: .; j_call: TRBJ2-6; d_call: .; v_call: TRBV5-4; cdr3_aa: CASSPGVGGANVLTF; cdr3_nt: TGTGCCAGCAGCCCAGGGGTAGGTGGGGCCAACGTCCTGACTTTC
clone_size: .; j_call: TRBJ1-1; d_call: .; v_call: TRBV5-1; cdr3_aa: CASSLEPLMNTEAFF; cdr3_nt: TGCGCCAGCAGCTTGGAACCACTCATGAACACTGAAGCTTTCTTT
clone_size: .; j_call: TRBJ2-7; d_call: .; v_call: TRBV29-1; cdr3_aa: CSVETYYEQYF; cdr3_nt: TGCAGCGTTGAAACCTACTACGAGCAGTACTTC
clone_size: .; j_call: TRBJ2-3; d_call: TRBD1; v_call: TRBV19; cdr3_aa: CASSAGTGGRSDTQYF; cdr3_nt: TGTGCCAGTAGTGCAGGGACAGGGGGCCGGTCAGATACGCAGTATTTT
clone_size: .; j_call: TRBJ1-2; d_call: .; v_call: TRBV3-1/TRBV3-2; cdr3_aa: CASSSRGWGQDGYTF; cdr3_nt: TGTGCCAGCAGCTCTCGGGGTTGGGGGCAGGATGGCTACACCTTC
clone_size: once; j_call: TRBJ2-3; d_call: .; v_call: TRBV11-3; cdr3_aa: CASSLEAETTDTQYF; cdr3_nt: TGTGCCAGCAGCTTAGAAGCGGAAACCACAGATACGCAGTATTTT
clone_size: .; j_call: TRBJ2-1; d_call: .; v_call: TRBV19; cdr3_aa: CASSSEDRYNEQFF; cdr3_nt: TGTGCCAGTAGTTCCGAGGACAGATACAATGAGCAGTTCTTC
clone_size: .; j_call: TRBJ2-1; d_call: TRBD2; v_call: TRBV28; cdr3_aa: CASTRGGLAGGYEQFF; cdr3_nt: TGTGCCAGCACCCGGGGAGGACTAGCGGGGGGGTATGAGCAGTTCTTC
clone_size: few; j_call: TRBJ1-2; d_call: .; v_call: TRBV19; cdr3_aa: CASSQANYGYTF; cdr3_nt: TGTGCCAGTAGTCAGGCAAACTATGGCTACACCTTC
clone_size: .; j_call: TRBJ2-3; d_call: .; v_call: TRBV11-1; cdr3_aa: CASSLGPGERTDTQYF; cdr3_nt: TGTGCCAGCAGCTTAGGGCCGGGGGAGCGCACAGATACGCAGTATTTT
clone_size: .; j_call: TRBJ2-3; d_call: TRBD1; v_call: TRBV4-1; cdr3_aa: CASSPEGAGGRDTQYF; cdr3_nt: TGCGCCAGCAGCCCGGAGGGAGCAGGGGGCAGAGATACGCAGTATTTT
clone_size: .; j_call: TRBJ1-2; d_call: .; v_call: TRBV28; cdr3_aa: CASSPQGSYGYTF; cdr3_nt: TGTGCCAGCAGTCCACAGGGTAGCTATGGCTACACCTTC
clone_size: once; j_call: TRBJ2-1; d_call: .; v_call: TRBV11-2; cdr3_aa: CASSLGLYNEQFF; cdr3_nt: TGTGCCAGCAGCTTAGGACTCTACAATGAGCAGTTCTTC
clone_size: .; j_call: TRBJ1-1; d_call: .; v_call: TRBV2; cdr3_aa: CASSEQGNTEAFF; cdr3_nt: TGTGCCAGCAGTGAACAGGGGAACACTGAAGCTTTCTTT
clone_size: .; j_call: TRBJ2-2; d_call: TRBD1; v_call: TRBV24-1; cdr3_aa: CATSDPRRGQGYAGELFF; cdr3_nt: TGTGCCACCAGTGATCCGAGGCGGGGACAGGGTTACGCCGGGGAGCTGTTTTTT
clone_size: .; j_call: TRBJ1-6; d_call: TRBD1; v_call: TRBV29-1; cdr3_aa: CSVEAWKQGRFDGSPLHF; cdr3_nt: TGCAGCGTTGAAGCCTGGAAACAGGGGAGGTTTGATGGTTCACCCCTCCACTTT
clone_size: .; j_call: TRBJ1-2; d_call: .; v_call: TRBV18; cdr3_aa: CASSPPPMGGYGYTF; cdr3_nt: TGTGCCAGCTCACCACCCCCGATGGGGGGTTATGGCTACACCTTC
clone_size: .; j_call: TRBJ2-7; d_call: TRBD2; v_call: TRBV30; cdr3_aa: CAWRSILAGDEQYF; cdr3_nt: TGTGCCTGGAGATCTATACTAGCGGGGGACGAGCAGTACTTC
clone_size: .; j_call: TRBJ1-1; d_call: .; v_call: TRBV5-1; cdr3_aa: CASSLVAGDMNTEAFF; cdr3_nt: TGCGCCAGCAGCTTGGTGGCAGGGGATATGAACACTGAAGCTTTCTTT
clone_size: .; j_call: TRBJ1-2; d_call: .; v_call: TRBV6-1; cdr3_aa: CASSELRGATYGYTF; cdr3_nt: TGTGCCAGCAGTGAATTACGGGGGGCCACCTATGGCTACACCTTC
clone_size: .; j_call: TRBJ2-7; d_call: TRBD2; v_call: TRBV5-1; cdr3_aa: CASSFGSGGAYEQYF; cdr3_nt: TGCGCCAGCAGCTTCGGTAGCGGGGGGGCTTACGAGCAGTACTTC
clone_size: .; j_call: TRBJ2-1; d_call: TRBD1; v_call: TRBV5-1; cdr3_aa: CASSLGQGRYNEQFF; cdr3_nt: TGCGCCAGCAGCCTGGGACAGGGACGCTACAATGAGCAGTTCTTC
clone_size: .; j_call: TRBJ1-2; d_call: .; v_call: TRBV24-1; cdr3_aa: CAIGQNYGYTF; cdr3_nt: TGTGCCATAGGACAGAACTATGGCTACACCTTC
clone_size: .; j_call: TRBJ1-5; d_call: .; v_call: TRBV12-3/TRBV12-4; cdr3_aa: CASRQGINQPQHF; cdr3_nt: TGTGCCAGCAGACAGGGTATCAATCAGCCCCAGCATTTT
clone_size: .; j_call: TRBJ1-2; d_call: .; v_call: TRBV29-1; cdr3_aa: CSAASLSGGGGYTF; cdr3_nt: TGCAGCGCCGCCTCTCTAAGCGGGGGTGGCGGCTACACCTTC
clone_size: .; j_call: TRBJ1-3; d_call: .; v_call: TRBV12-5; cdr3_aa: CASSPVGGSGNTIYF; cdr3_nt: TGTGCTAGTTCCCCGGTGGGGGGCTCTGGAAACACCATATATTTT
clone_size: .; j_call: TRBJ1-1; d_call: TRBD1; v_call: TRBV7-3; cdr3_aa: CASRHVGQGENTEAFF; cdr3_nt: TGTGCCAGCAGACACGTGGGACAGGGTGAGAACACTGAAGCTTTCTTT
clone_size: .; j_call: TRBJ2-2; d_call: TRBD2; v_call: TRBV18; cdr3_aa: CASSYASGVNTGELFF; cdr3_nt: TGTGCCAGCTCATATGCTAGCGGGGTGAACACCGGGGAGCTGTTTTTT